The rows below give T cell receptor beta chains drawn from one sample of a study of cytomegalovirus exposure and HLA in healthy donors. Only in-frame clones appear in the TCRdb table, and some are missing; sequencing was by immunoSEQ multiplex PCR. The table shows approximately 150,000 clones, with around 80% occurring only once. The sequenced sample was PBMCs. The receptors originated from a man younger than 30 in good health and CMV-seropositive. The CDR3 runs from the conserved cysteine through the conserved F or W. The D gene is left open where the match is weak. Rows may omit the clone size; those that give it use once, few, many or a size class.

D: TRBD2
J: TRBJ2-1
V: TRBV2
size: NA
DNA: TGTGCCAGCAACAGCGGGGGGGCCTACAATGAGCAGTTCTTC
CDR3: CASNSGGAYNEQFF

D: TRBD2
J: TRBJ2-7
V: TRBV2
size: NA
DNA: TGTGCCAGCCTTGGGACTACTGCTTCCTACGAGCAGTACTTC
CDR3: CASLGTTASYEQYF

D: NA
J: TRBJ2-7
V: TRBV19
size: NA
DNA: TGTGCCAGTAGTCACCCCGGACATAATACCTACGAGCAGTACTTC
CDR3: CASSHPGHNTYEQYF

D: NA
J: TRBJ2-5
V: TRBV9
size: NA
DNA: TGTGCCAGCAGCGTCCACTCGGGAGAGACCCAGTACTTC
CDR3: CASSVHSGETQYF

D: NA
J: TRBJ1-6
V: TRBV9
size: NA
DNA: TGTGCCAGCAGCGTAGCCTCAGGGGTGATTAATTCACCCCTCCACTTT
CDR3: CASSVASGVINSPLHF

D: NA
J: TRBJ1-1
V: TRBV9
size: once
DNA: TGTGCCAGCAGCGTAGAGGAGGGGACCTCCATGAACACTGAAGCTTTCTTT
CDR3: CASSVEEGTSMNTEAFF

D: TRBD1
J: TRBJ1-1
V: TRBV10-3
size: NA
DNA: TGTGCCATCAGTGAGTCAGAGGGACAGGGGGCTGAAGCTTTCTTT
CDR3: CAISESEGQGAEAFF

D: TRBD2
J: TRBJ2-7
V: TRBV2
size: NA
DNA: TGTGCCAGCGGACTAGCGGGGGCTTCCTACGAGCAGTACTTC
CDR3: CASGLAGASYEQYF

D: TRBD1
J: TRBJ1-6
V: TRBV7-3
size: NA
DNA: TGTGCCAGCGCCTTAGGACAGGGTTCACCCCTCCACTTT
CDR3: CASALGQGSPLHF

D: TRBD1
J: TRBJ2-7
V: TRBV11-2
size: NA
DNA: TGTGCCAGCAGCGGAGGACAGGGGAAATATTACGAGCAGTACTTC
CDR3: CASSGGQGKYYEQYF

D: TRBD1
J: TRBJ1-5
V: TRBV19
size: NA
DNA: TGTGCCAGTGGAGGACAGGCGGGTCAGCCCCAGCATTTT
CDR3: CASGGQAGQPQHF

D: TRBD1
J: TRBJ1-6
V: TRBV19
size: few
DNA: TGTGCCACCAGAACAACAGGGGGAAGTGGTTCACCCCTCCACTTT
CDR3: CATRTTGGSGSPLHF

D: NA
J: TRBJ1-4
V: TRBV7-7
size: NA
DNA: TGTGCCAGCAGCCCCGGGGGAGGGGTAAACGAAAAACTGTTTTTT
CDR3: CASSPGGGVNEKLFF

D: TRBD1
J: TRBJ1-2
V: TRBV5-1
size: NA
DNA: TGCGCCAGCAGCCCCCGGGGACAGGGGCTTGGCTACACCTTC
CDR3: CASSPRGQGLGYTF

D: NA
J: TRBJ2-5
V: TRBV27
size: NA
DNA: TGTGCCAGCAGTTTATCCCCGAATGTAATTAGGACCCAGTACTTC
CDR3: CASSLSPNVIRTQYF

D: NA
J: TRBJ2-7
V: TRBV18
size: NA
DNA: TGTGCCAGCTCACCGGGCTTAACCTACGAGCAGTACTTC
CDR3: CASSPGLTYEQYF

D: NA
J: TRBJ1-4
V: TRBV5-4
size: NA
DNA: TGTGCCAGCAGCTTGGGGAGCGGGTCAACTAATGAAAAACTGTTTTTT
CDR3: CASSLGSGSTNEKLFF

D: TRBD1
J: TRBJ1-5
V: TRBV27
size: NA
DNA: TGTGCCAGCAGTAAAGACAGGGACCAGCCCCAGCATTTT
CDR3: CASSKDRDQPQHF

D: TRBD1
J: TRBJ2-7
V: TRBV6-4
size: NA
DNA: TGTGCCAGCAGTCTTTTCGGGACAGGGCCCTACGAGCAGTACTTC
CDR3: CASSLFGTGPYEQYF

D: NA
J: TRBJ1-6
V: TRBV15
size: NA
DNA: TGTGCCACCAGCAGGGGGAGGGTGACGGATAATTCACCCCTCCACTTT
CDR3: CATSRGRVTDNSPLHF

D: TRBD1
J: TRBJ2-6
V: TRBV5-6
size: few
DNA: TGTGCCAGCAGTTTGCCAGGAGACAGGGGGAATGGGGCCAACGGCCTGACTTTC
CDR3: CASSLPGDRGNGANGLTF

D: TRBD2
J: TRBJ2-4
V: TRBV18
size: NA
DNA: TGTGCCAGCTCACCGACAGTGGGACTAGCGGGAGGCCCTGGCAAAAACATTCAGTACTTC
CDR3: CASSPTVGLAGGPGKNIQYF

D: TRBD1
J: TRBJ1-5
V: TRBV19
size: NA
DNA: TGTGCCAGTAGTGCAGGGACAGAAGCCAATCAGCCCCAGCATTTT
CDR3: CASSAGTEANQPQHF

D: TRBD2
J: TRBJ2-5
V: TRBV6-5
size: NA
DNA: TGTGCCAGCAGCCTCGCGGGGGTAGAGACCCAGTACTTC
CDR3: CASSLAGVETQYF

D: TRBD2
J: TRBJ2-1
V: TRBV4-3
size: NA
DNA: TGCGCCAGCAGCCAAGATCCTAGCGGGGGGGAGCAGTTCTTC
CDR3: CASSQDPSGGEQFF

D: NA
J: TRBJ2-7
V: TRBV2
size: NA
DNA: TGTGCCAGCAGTGAAGCGGGACTCGGCTACGAGCAGTACTTC
CDR3: CASSEAGLGYEQYF

D: NA
J: TRBJ2-3
V: TRBV6-5
size: NA
DNA: TGTGCCAGCAGTTACTCATTGGGGCCCGGTACGCAGTATTTT
CDR3: CASSYSLGPGTQYF

D: TRBD2
J: TRBJ2-2
V: TRBV13
size: once
DNA: TGTGCCAGCAGCGATTCCGGGACTAGTAGGACCGGGGAGCTGTTTTTT
CDR3: CASSDSGTSRTGELFF

D: TRBD1
J: TRBJ1-5
V: TRBV5-1
size: NA
DNA: TGCGCCAGCAGCCGGACAGGGGAGGTGGGTCAGCCCCAGCATTTT
CDR3: CASSRTGEVGQPQHF

D: TRBD2
J: TRBJ2-1
V: TRBV11-1
size: NA
DNA: TGTGCCAGCAGCATCTCTAGCGGGGGGGGTTACAATGAGCAGTTCTTC
CDR3: CASSISSGGGYNEQFF

D: TRBD2
J: TRBJ2-3
V: TRBV5-1
size: NA
DNA: TGCGCCAGCAGCTTGGCTCCTAGCGGGAGCACAGATACGCAGTATTTT
CDR3: CASSLAPSGSTDTQYF

D: NA
J: TRBJ2-2
V: TRBV19
size: NA
DNA: TGTGCCAGCCATACAGGGCTAACCGGGGAGCTGTTTTTT
CDR3: CASHTGLTGELFF

D: NA
J: TRBJ2-2
V: TRBV10-1
size: NA
DNA: TGCGCCAGCAGTGAGTCGATGAGGGTCACGAACACCGGGGAGCTGTTTTTT
CDR3: CASSESMRVTNTGELFF

D: TRBD2
J: TRBJ2-3
V: TRBV5-1
size: NA
DNA: TGCGCCAGCAGCTGGTCTAGCGGGATGAGCACAGATACGCAGTATTTT
CDR3: CASSWSSGMSTDTQYF

D: NA
J: TRBJ1-1
V: TRBV5-1
size: NA
DNA: TGCGCCAGCAGCTCACAGGGCGCCACTGAAGCTTTCTTT
CDR3: CASSSQGATEAFF

D: NA
J: TRBJ1-4
V: TRBV4-1
size: NA
DNA: TGCGCCAGCAGCCAAGATTCAGGACAGCTTAATGAAAAACTGTTTTTT
CDR3: CASSQDSGQLNEKLFF

D: NA
J: TRBJ1-2
V: TRBV6-1
size: NA
DNA: TGTGCCAGCAGTGTTAATGAGCTGCCGATTAACTATGGCTACACCTTC
CDR3: CASSVNELPINYGYTF

D: TRBD1
J: TRBJ2-7
V: TRBV9
size: once
DNA: TGTGCCAGCAGCGTAGTAGGGACAGCCGGGGACGAGCAGTACTTC
CDR3: CASSVVGTAGDEQYF

D: NA
J: TRBJ2-7
V: TRBV4-1
size: NA
DNA: TGCGCCAGCAGCCACGCCGCTACCTCGATCGAGCAGTACTTC
CDR3: CASSHAATSIEQYF

D: TRBD1
J: TRBJ2-5
V: TRBV6-6
size: NA
DNA: TGTGCCAGCAGTGCTGGGCGGACAGGGGGGAAAGAGACCCAGTACTTC
CDR3: CASSAGRTGGKETQYF

D: NA
J: TRBJ2-7
V: TRBV29-1
size: NA
DNA: TGCAGCGTTGAAGAGAAGGGGGAGTCCTACGAGCAGTACTTC
CDR3: CSVEEKGESYEQYF

D: NA
J: TRBJ1-1
V: TRBV7-9
size: NA
DNA: TGTGCCAGCAGCTTAACCACAGCGAACACTGAAGCTTTCTTT
CDR3: CASSLTTANTEAFF

D: NA
J: TRBJ2-3
V: TRBV19
size: once
DNA: TGTGCCAGCATGAAAGGGACGGAGGGACCCCCACACACAGATACGCAGTATTTT
CDR3: CASMKGTEGPPHTDTQYF

D: TRBD1
J: TRBJ1-2
V: TRBV4-3
size: NA
DNA: TGCGCCAGCAGCCAAGTTGTCGACAGGGGCGATGGCTACACCTTC
CDR3: CASSQVVDRGDGYTF

D: TRBD1
J: TRBJ1-1
V: TRBV7-2
size: NA
DNA: TGTGCCAGCAGCCCCCTCATATCAGGGGGCACTGAAGCTTTCTTT
CDR3: CASSPLISGGTEAFF

D: TRBD1
J: TRBJ2-5
V: TRBV7-9
size: NA
DNA: TGTGCCAGCAGCTCGACCGGGACAGGGCTCCAAGAGACCCAGTACTTC
CDR3: CASSSTGTGLQETQYF

D: TRBD2
J: TRBJ2-2
V: TRBV5-1
size: NA
DNA: TGCGCCAGCAGCTTGGCCGTGGGAGGGAGGGCCACCGGGGAGCTGTTTTTT
CDR3: CASSLAVGGRATGELFF

D: TRBD2
J: TRBJ2-7
V: TRBV5-1
size: NA
DNA: TGCGCCAGCAGCACGGACGGGGGGGAGACCTCCTACGAGCAGTACTTC
CDR3: CASSTDGGETSYEQYF

D: TRBD1
J: TRBJ2-7
V: TRBV9
size: NA
DNA: TGTGCCAGCAGCAGACAGGGGGAGCGATACGAGCAGTACTTC
CDR3: CASSRQGERYEQYF

D: NA
J: TRBJ1-1
V: TRBV7-2
size: NA
DNA: TGTGCCAGCAGCTTTCGGGGGTATGGGGTCACTGAAGCTTTCTTT
CDR3: CASSFRGYGVTEAFF

D: TRBD2
J: TRBJ2-5
V: TRBV7-6
size: NA
DNA: TGTGCCAGCAGCTTGGCCAGCGGGAGAGCCAACAGGGAGACCCAGTACTTC
CDR3: CASSLASGRANRETQYF

D: TRBD2
J: TRBJ2-1
V: TRBV7-2
size: NA
DNA: TGTGCCAGCACCCCAGTCTTAGCGGGATCCAATGAGCAGTTCTTC
CDR3: CASTPVLAGSNEQFF

D: TRBD1
J: TRBJ1-4
V: TRBV6-5
size: few
DNA: TGTGCCAGCAGTTACTCACCGGGACAGGGCCCTGAAAAACTGTTTTTT
CDR3: CASSYSPGQGPEKLFF

D: NA
J: TRBJ2-4
V: TRBV7-9
size: NA
DNA: TGTTCCAGCAGCTCCCCTCTCTCGGGACAGCGGGTTCAAAACATTCAGTACTTC
CDR3: CSSSSPLSGQRVQNIQYF